One sample yielded the 19 T cell receptor beta chains listed below, sequenced in a study of cytomegalovirus exposure and HLA in healthy donors. The study ran its PCR with 60 Vbeta and 13 Jbeta primers. Profiling relied on immunoSEQ multiplex PCR, and the TCRdb table lists in-frame clones only, not all of them. Recorded for this sample: approximately 130,000 clones. The sequenced sample consisted of PBMCs. The receptors were gathered from a woman aged 60 to 75 in good health and CMV-seronegative.

DNA of the CDR3: TGTGCCAGCAGCTTAATCTCCTACGAGCAGTACTTC. Protein: CASSLISYEQYF. The chain employs TRBV7-3 and TRBJ2-5; no clear D. The DNA end favors TRBJ2-7, so the J call may be wrong. This CDR3 is 12 amino acids long. The germline V gene encodes CDR1 SGHTA and CDR2 FQGTGA.

The chain couples TRBV28 to TRBJ2-5, with 9 bases lining up with TRBD2. The V segment lost 3 bases and the J segment 2 bases; nucleotides outside the gene matches: 7. The CDR3 is 16 amino acids. Per germline, CDR1 MDHEN and CDR2 SYDVKM. CDR3 coding DNA: TGTGCCAGCAGTTTTTACAGCGGGGGGCTACAAGAGACCCAGTACTTC. This sequence encodes CASSFYSGGLQETQYF.

As to this clone: The same CDR3 can be traced to other DNA sequences in this sample. This chain joins TRBV19 and TRBJ2-6; the D gene is possibly TRBD1 (5 bases). The CDR3 has 14 amino acids. Germline values: CDR1 LNHDA, CDR2 SQIVND (reference sequence). V was trimmed by 5 bases and J by 4 bases, leaving 9 bases between them. The CDR3 DNA reads TGTGCCAGTAGTCCAGGGTCGGGGGCCAACGTCCTGACTTTC. Translation gives CASSPGSGANVLTF.

V and J are TRBV11-2 and TRBJ1-1; 8 bases match TRBD1. CDR1 and CDR2 (germline): SGHAT, FQNNGV. The ends lost 0 bases at V and 5 bases at J; junction bases unmatched: 5. The CDR3 is 15 amino acids. CDR3 loop: CASSLDQGARTEAFF. The CDR3 DNA is TGTGCCAGCAGCTTAGATCAGGGGGCGAGGACTGAAGCTTTCTTT. Full variable domain (outside the CDR3, taken from reference TRBV11-2 and TRBJ1-1): EAGVAQSPRYKIIEKRQSVAFWCNPISGHATLYWYQQILGQGPKLLIQFQNNGVVDDSQLPKDRFSAERLKGVDSTLKIQPAKLEDSAVYLCASSLDQGARTEAFFGQGTRLTVV.

This rearrangement joins TRBV5-8 to TRBJ2-5; 8 bases fit TRBD2. This CDR3 has 14 amino acids. V trimming: 4 bases; J trimming: 4 bases; junction bases outside the gene matches: 6. The germline V gene has CDR1 SGHTS and CDR2 YDEGEE. The CDR3: CASSTGLAGETQYF. The CDR3 coding sequence is TGTGCCAGCAGCACTGGACTAGCTGGAGAGACCCAGTACTTC.

The chain carries TRBV7-9 and TRBJ2-7, with no clear D. Germline V gene lookup returns CDR1 SEHNR and CDR2 FQNEAQ (reference sequence). The CDR3 runs to 14 residues. V lost 2 bases to trimming and J lost 5 bases, with 13 bases between them. Written as DNA, the CDR3 is TGTGCCAGCAGCTTAATGGCACCCCCAGACGAGCAGTACTTC. This codes for CASSLMAPPDEQYF.

The V gene is TRBV6-6, the J gene TRBJ2-1; the D is unclear. This CDR3 comprises 16 residues. V was trimmed by 5 bases and J by 0 bases, leaving 14 bases between them. The germline gives CDR1 MNHNY, CDR2 SVGAGI (reference sequence). The CDR3 DNA is TGTGCCAGCAGTGTGGGCCCCCCGAGCTCCTACAATGAGCAGTTCTTC. It codes for CASSVGPPSSYNEQFF.

Remarks on this clone: Distinct nucleotide sequences in the sample also encode this CDR3. The chain joins TRBV9 to TRBJ1-6, with 8 positions matching TRBD1. This CDR3 has 15 amino acids. Unmatched junction bases numbered 3, after V lost 0 bases and J lost 7 bases. Germline V gene data show CDR1 as SGDLS and CDR2 as YYNGEE. The CDR3 reads CASSVGQGQNSPLHF. The DNA of the CDR3 is TGTGCCAGCAGCGTAGGACAGGGGCAAAATTCACCCCTCCACTTT.

CDR3 nucleotide sequence: TGTGCCAGCAGCTTGACTAGCGGGGGGGCAGATACGCAGTATTTT. Translating gives CASSLTSGGADTQYF. The rearrangement joins TRBV5-5 to TRBJ2-3; 13 nucleotides line up with TRBD2. The CDR3 is made up of 15 amino acids. V lost 1 base to trimming and J lost 4 bases; unmatched junction nucleotides: 0. From germline, CDR1 is SGHKS and CDR2 YYEKEE (reference sequence).

The genes are TRBV10-2 and TRBJ2-7, with D perhaps TRBD2 (5 bases). The CDR3 totals 11 residues. CDR1 and CDR2 from the germline V gene are WSHSY and SAAADI. Trimming took 7 bases from V and 4 from J, leaving 8 bases between them. Here the CDR3 DNA reads TGCGCCAGCACCCCGGGGTACGAGCAGTACTTC. Amino acid sequence: CASTPGYEQYF.

J is TRBJ2-1 and V is TRBV2; 8 bases are shared with TRBD2. Per germline, CDR1 SNHLY and CDR2 FYNNEI. The V and J ends lost 4 bases and 7 bases, in that order; junction bases with no gene match: 3. The CDR3 contains 13 residues. CDR3 DNA: TGTGCCAGCAGTGGGTTAGCGGGGAATGAGCAGTTCTTC. This encodes CASSGLAGNEQFF. The full variable domain, in which reference TRBV2 and TRBJ2-1 provide the parts outside the CDR3, is EPEVTQTPSHQVTQMGQEVILRCVPISNHLYFYWYRQILGQKVEFLVSFYNNEISEKSEIFDDQFSVERPDGSNFTLKIRSTKLEDSAMYFCASSGLAGNEQFFGPGTRLTVL.

This chain joins TRBV5-1 and TRBJ1-2; D might be TRBD1 (6 bases). Per germline, CDR1 SGHRS and CDR2 YFSETQ. The CDR3 extends over 15 amino acids. Trimming took 5 bases from V and 0 from J, leaving 14 bases between them. The CDR3, as DNA: TGCGCCAGCAGTGAGACAGGACCCCCTAACTATGGCTACACCTTC. Translating gives CASSETGPPNYGYTF.

The chain carries TRBV30 and TRBJ2-3; D may be TRBD1 (5 bases). Germline lookup yields CDR1 GTSNPN and CDR2 SVGIG (reference sequence). The V gene lost 4 bases and the J gene lost 1 base, with 12 bases spanning the gap. The CDR3 length is 14 residues. The CDR3 region has the DNA TGTGCCTGGACCCGCAGGGCGGGCACAGATACGCAGTATTTT. Protein: CAWTRRAGTDTQYF. The full variable domain, completed using reference TRBV30 and TRBJ2-3, is SQTIHQWPATLVQPVGSPLSLECTVEGTSNPNLYWYRQAAGRGLQLLFYSVGIGQISSEVPQNLSASRPQDRQFILSSKKLLLSDSGFYLCAWTRRAGTDTQYFGPGTRLTVL.

The gene calls are TRBV6-1 and TRBJ2-7; TRBD1 is a possible D gene (6 bases). V was clipped by 6 bases and J by 4 bases, with 16 bases between them. Germline values: CDR1 MNHNS, CDR2 SASEGT. The CDR3 is 14 amino acids. The CDR3 nucleotides read TGTGCCAGCAGGATTGACAGGAGCGATTACGAGCAGTACTTC. Translating it yields CASRIDRSDYEQYF.

The gene calls are TRBV27 and TRBJ1-2; no firm D call. Germline V gene data show CDR1 as MNHEY and CDR2 as SMNVEV (reference sequence). This CDR3 comprises 12 residues. V gave up 6 bases and J gave up 6 bases, with 11 bases separating them. The CDR3 loop reads CASSSKEDGYTF. DNA for the CDR3: TGTGCCAGCAGCTCTAAGGAGGATGGCTACACCTTC.

The J gene is TRBJ1-4, the V gene TRBV5-6; D might be TRBD1 (6 bases). Trimming stripped 0 bases from V and 8 bases from J, with 17 bases between. The CDR3 contains 16 residues. Germline values: CDR1 SGHDT, CDR2 YYEEEE. CDR3 nucleotide sequence: TGTGCCAGCAGCTTGGCCGAAACAGGGCTTGGCGAAAAACTGTTTTTT. Translation gives CASSLAETGLGEKLFF. The variable domain in full, completed from reference TRBV5-6 and TRBJ1-4, reads DAGVTQSPTHLIKTRGQQVTLRCSPKSGHDTVSWYQQALGQGPQFIFQYYEEEERQRGNFPDRFSGHQFPNYSSELNVNALLLGDSALYLCASSLAETGLGEKLFFGSGTQLSVL.

The rearrangement links TRBV13 to TRBJ2-7; 11 bases align to TRBD2. There are 15 residues in the CDR3. V lost 1 base, J lost 7 bases, and 6 bases stayed unmatched. The germline gives CDR1 PRHDT, CDR2 FYEKMQ (reference sequence). The CDR3 loop is CASSLVSSGRWEQYF. The CDR3 region has the DNA TGTGCCAGCAGCTTAGTATCTAGCGGGAGGTGGGAGCAGTACTTC.

CDR3 loop: CASSPRTGRVEQFF. The CDR3 DNA reads TGTGCCAGCAGTCCCCGGACAGGGAGAGTGGAGCAGTTCTTC. The chain has TRBV6-5 and TRBJ2-1, with 8 bases fitting TRBD1. The V gene's germline CDR1 is MNHEY and CDR2 SVGAGI. The CDR3 spans 14 residues. V lost 5 bases and J lost 10; bases outside the gene matches: 10.

V gene TRBV4-1 combines with J gene TRBJ2-1, with 8 nucleotides matching TRBD2. V shed 0 bases, J shed 8 bases, and the junction held 9 bases outside the gene matches. Germline CDR1 reads MGHRA; CDR2 reads YSYEKL. The CDR3 has 16 amino acids. CDR3 region: CASSQDISGRWYEQFF. The DNA for the CDR3 is TGCGCCAGCAGCCAAGATATCAGCGGGAGATGGTATGAGCAGTTCTTC.